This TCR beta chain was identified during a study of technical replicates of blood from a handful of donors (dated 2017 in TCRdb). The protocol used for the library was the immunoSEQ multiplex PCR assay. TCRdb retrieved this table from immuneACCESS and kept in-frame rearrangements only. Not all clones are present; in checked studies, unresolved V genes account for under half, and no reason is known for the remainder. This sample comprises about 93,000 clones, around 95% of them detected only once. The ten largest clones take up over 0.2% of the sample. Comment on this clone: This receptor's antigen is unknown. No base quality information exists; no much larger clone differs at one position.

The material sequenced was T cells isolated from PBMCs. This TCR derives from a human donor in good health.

The nucleotide sequence reads TGTGCCAGCAGCTTAGGGCACACAGGGGCCTATGAAGCTTTCTTT. Translated, this gives CASSLGHTGAYEAFF. Here the chain combines TRBV7-9 and TRBJ1-1; 7 of the junction bases match TRBD1. The junction shows trimming of 1 base on V and 7 bases on J, and the gene matches do not reach 9 bases of it. Inclusive of the bounding cysteine and phenylalanine, the CDR3 is 15 residues long. Just the 45-base CDR3 DNA is kept, in frame starting at base 1. CDR1 and CDR2 are drawn from the germline V gene (reference sequence): SEHNR, FQNEAQ.